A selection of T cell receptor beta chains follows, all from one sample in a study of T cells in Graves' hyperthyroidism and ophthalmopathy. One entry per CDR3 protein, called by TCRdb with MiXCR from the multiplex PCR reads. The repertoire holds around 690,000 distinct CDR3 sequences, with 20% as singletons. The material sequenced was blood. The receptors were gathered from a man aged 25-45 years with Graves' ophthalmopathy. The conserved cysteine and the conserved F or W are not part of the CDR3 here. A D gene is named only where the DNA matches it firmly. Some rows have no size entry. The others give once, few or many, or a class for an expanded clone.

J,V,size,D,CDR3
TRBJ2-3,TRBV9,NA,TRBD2,ASSVGTSGEDTQY
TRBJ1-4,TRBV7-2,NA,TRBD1,ASSQGTGGGEKLF
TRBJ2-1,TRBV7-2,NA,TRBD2,ASSLAAGGPYNEQS
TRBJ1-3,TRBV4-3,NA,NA,ASSQDRATGNTIY
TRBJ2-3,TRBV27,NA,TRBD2,ASTRSGSSIGVQY
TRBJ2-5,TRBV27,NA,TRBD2,ASSTGTSGSRETQY
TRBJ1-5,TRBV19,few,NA,ASSQLGGNQPQH
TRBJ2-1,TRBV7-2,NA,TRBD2,ASSPLAGGPYNEQF
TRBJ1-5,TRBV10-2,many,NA,ASTFDRGQPQH
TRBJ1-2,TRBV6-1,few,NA,ASSFRTGYT
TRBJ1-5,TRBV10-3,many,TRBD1,AISGTGSNQPQH
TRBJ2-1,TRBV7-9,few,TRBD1,ASRSTGGSYNEQF
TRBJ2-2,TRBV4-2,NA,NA,ASSQKQGANTGELF
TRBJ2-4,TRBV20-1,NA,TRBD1,SAGTENIQY
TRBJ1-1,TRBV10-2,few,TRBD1,ASSKGQALEAF
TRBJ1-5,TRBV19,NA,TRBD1,ASSAGQPNQPQH